Listed below are T cell receptor beta chains from one sample, sequenced in a study of monozygotic twins with inflammatory bowel disease. TCRdb reprocessed the 5' RACE reads and keeps a single row for each CDR3 protein, giving no DNA. This specimen shows approximately 400,000 distinct CDR3 sequences; the ten leading clones hold more than 2%. Source material: blood. These TCRs come from a human donor with ulcerative colitis or Crohn's disease, or a healthy co-twin of an affected twin (not recorded which). Each CDR3 is given with its conserved first and last residue.

j_call,v_call,cdr3_aa
TRBJ1-5,TRBV10-3,CAISESGSYSNQPQHF
TRBJ2-5,TRBV6-1,CASSQRLAPTYQETQYF
TRBJ2-5,TRBV7-9,CASSLLRTETQYF
TRBJ2-5,TRBV20-1,CSAREGLQETQYF
TRBJ2-7,TRBV20-1,CSVRQGITYEQYF
TRBJ2-7,TRBV20-1,CSARDPRGGSYEQYF
TRBJ1-1,TRBV19,CASNSDRLGSEAFF
TRBJ2-5,TRBV20-1,CSAIGGAKTQYF
TRBJ2-1,TRBV4-1,CASSQDRTGSYNEQFF
TRBJ1-5,TRBV3-1,CASSRLKDQPQHF
TRBJ1-5,TRBV20-1,CSASTGDQPQHF
TRBJ2-6,TRBV5-1,CASSPGDREGAGANVLTF
TRBJ2-1,TRBV5-4,CASSPGTSGGALNEQFF
TRBJ1-5,TRBV19,CASSIVRGVGQPQHF
TRBJ2-1,TRBV11-3,CASSSLEVGEQFF
TRBJ1-1,TRBV6-2/TRBV6-3,CASSSTAMNTEAFF